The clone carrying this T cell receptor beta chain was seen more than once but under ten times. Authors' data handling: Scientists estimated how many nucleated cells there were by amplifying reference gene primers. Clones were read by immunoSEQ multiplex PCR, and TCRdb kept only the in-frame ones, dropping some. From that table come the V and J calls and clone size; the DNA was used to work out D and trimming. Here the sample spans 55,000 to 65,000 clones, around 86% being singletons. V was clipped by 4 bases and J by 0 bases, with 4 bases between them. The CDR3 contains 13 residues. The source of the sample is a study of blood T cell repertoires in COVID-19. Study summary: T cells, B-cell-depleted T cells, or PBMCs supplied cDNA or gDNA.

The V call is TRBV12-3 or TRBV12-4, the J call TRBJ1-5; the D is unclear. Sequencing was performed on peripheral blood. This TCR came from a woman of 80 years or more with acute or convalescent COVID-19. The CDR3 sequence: CASSSISNQPQHF. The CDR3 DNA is TGTGCCAGCAGTTCAATTAGCAATCAGCCCCAGCATTTT.